The 21 T cell receptor beta chains below were found in one sample sequenced in a study of blood T cells in healthy people across ages. Primers used in a second PCR of about 7 to 11 cycles were a sample-barcoded 5' primer and a J-beta primer mix. TCRdb reprocessed the 5' RACE reads via MiXCR and lists one record per CDR3 protein. The sample has more than 650,000 distinct CDR3 sequences, about 55% seen once; the top ten hold approximately 41%. Sequenced material: blood. The receptors were sampled from a man at least 80 years old in good health.

The chain is built from TRBV4-2 and TRBJ1-2, with unresolved D. The CDR3 spans 13 residues. V was clipped by 5 bases and J by 7 bases, with 14 bases between them. The V gene's germline CDR1 is LGHNA and CDR2 YNFKEQ. CDR3 nucleotide sequence: TGTGCCAGCAGCTCGTCTCTTACGAGTGGCTACACCTTC. As protein: CASSSSLTSGYTF.

V usage is TRBV27 and J usage is TRBJ2-6; D is undetermined. This CDR3 has 15 residues. The V end was cut by 6 bases, the J end by 0 bases, with 9 bases between. Germline V gene lookup returns CDR1 MNHEY and CDR2 SMNVEV (reference sequence). The CDR3 bases are TGTGCCAGCAGCCGGGCCCCCTCTGGGGCCAACGTCCTGACTTTC. Translated: CASSRAPSGANVLTF.

This clonotype appeared a single time. The V and J genes are TRBV5-1 and TRBJ2-3, with 9 bases matching TRBD2. This CDR3 spans 15 amino acids. The trim removed 6 bases at V and 5 bases at J, leaving 10 bases unmatched. Germline CDR1 and CDR2: SGHRS and YFSETQ. CDR3 sequence reads: CASTPGTSSGDTQYF. As DNA, the CDR3 is TGCGCCAGCACCCCCGGGACTAGCTCGGGAGATACGCAGTATTTT.

The chain is built from TRBV9 and TRBJ2-3; perhaps TRBD2 as D (5 bases). Trimming shortened V by 4 bases and J by 14 bases, and 23 bases separated the two germline ends. There are 14 residues in the CDR3. Germline CDR1 SGDLS, CDR2 YYNGEE. The CDR3 region has the DNA TGTGCCAGCAGCCCTGGACTGTCGGTGGGAGACGCGTATTTT. Amino acids: CASSPGLSVGDAYF.

As regards this clonotype: One end of the junction varies from germline; a read error may be responsible. The chain combines TRBV4-1 with TRBJ2-1; a weak D match, TRBD2 (5 bases). CDR1 and CDR2 (germline): MGHRA, YSYEKL. CDR3 length equals 15 residues. This CDR3 is CASSQDFFDYNEQFF. The CDR3 coding sequence is TGTGCCAGCAGCCAGGACTTTTTCGACTACAATGAGCAGTTCTTC.

This clonotype was recorded a few times. This chain connects TRBV7-2 to TRBJ2-7, with D uncertain. Trimming took off 0 bases at V and 9 bases at J, with 9 bases between the two ends. The CDR3 spans 12 residues. Per germline, CDR1 SGHTA and CDR2 FQGNSA. The DNA of the CDR3 is TGTGCCAGCAGCTTAGCCCCCCGTTGGCAGTACTTC. This codes for CASSLAPRWQYF. The whole variable domain, filled in from reference TRBV7-2 and TRBJ2-7, reads GAGVSQSPSNKVTEKGKDVELRCDPISGHTALYWYRQSLGQGLEFLIYFQGNSAPDKSGLPSDRFSAERTGGSVSTLTIQRTQQEDSAVYLCASSLAPRWQYFGPGTRLTVT.

The J gene is TRBJ2-1, the V gene TRBV6-1; the D gene is possibly TRBD2 (5 bases). This CDR3 has 15 amino acids. V was clipped by 1 base and J by 9 bases, with 16 bases between them. Germline V gene data show CDR1 as MNHNS and CDR2 as SASEGT. This chain's CDR3 is CASSEGLGSAGEQFF. The CDR3 DNA reads TGTGCCAGCAGTGAAGGTCTAGGTAGCGCGGGTGAGCAGTTCTTC.

This chain uses TRBV11-2 with TRBJ2-5; 9 nucleotides align to TRBD2. CDR1 is SGHAT, CDR2 FQNNGV, per germline. Unmatched junction bases numbered 5, after V lost 1 base and J lost 5 bases. The CDR3 length is 15 residues. CDR3 protein: CASSLGLAGFETQYF. The CDR3 nucleotides read TGTGCCAGCAGCTTAGGGCTAGCGGGATTTGAGACCCAGTACTTC.

The J gene is TRBJ2-3, the V gene TRBV28; unclear D gene. This CDR3 is built from 13 residues. CDR1 is MDHEN and CDR2 is SYDVKM in the germline V gene. The V and J ends lost 5 bases and 8 bases respectively, with 14 bases between them. CDR3 DNA sequence: TGTGCCAGCAGTCGACCGACTGGGCCTACGCAGTATTTT. Translating gives CASSRPTGPTQYF.

The CDR3 DNA follows: TGTGCCAGCAGCCCATCCCGGGACAGGGGGCTCCAAGAGACCCAGTACTTC. Translating gives CASSPSRDRGLQETQYF. V is TRBV11-2 and J is TRBJ2-5; the match to TRBD1 covers 12 bases. V dropped 5 bases and J dropped 1; count of bases not matched to a gene: 8. The CDR3 extends over 17 amino acids. The germline gives CDR1 SGHAT, CDR2 FQNNGV.

Comment on this clonotype: The germline gene is not matched at one end of the junction; a read error may be the cause. The rearrangement joins TRBV2 to TRBJ2-6; 9 nucleotides match TRBD1. The CDR3 loop spans 15 amino acids. CDR1 is SNHLY, CDR2 FYNNEI, per germline. CDR3 in DNA: TGTGCCAGCACGGACAGGGGCTCTGGGACCAACGTCCTGACTTTC. Amino acid sequence: CASTDRGSGTNVLTF.

The CDR3 is CASSHLRVLAGANVLTF. The CDR3 nucleotides read TGTGCCAGCAGCCATCTCAGGGTATTGGCTGGGGCCAACGTCCTGACTTTC. The rearrangement links TRBV16 to TRBJ2-6, with D possibly being TRBD1 (5 bases). V was pared by 3 bases and J by 2 bases, with 14 bases between. The germline CDR1 and CDR2 sequences are KGHSY and FQNENV. This CDR3 contains 17 residues.

The V and J genes are TRBV12-5 and TRBJ2-4; D possibly corresponds to TRBD2 (6 bases). The closer fit of TRBJ2-7 to the DNA end suggests the J call may be wrong. Germline V gene lookup returns CDR1 LGHNT and CDR2 FRNRAP. This CDR3 contains 13 residues. The DNA for the CDR3 is TGTGCTAGTGGTTTGGGGGGAGGTTACGAGCAGTACTTC. Protein sequence: CASGLGGGYEQYF.

This clonotype was counted only a few times. The V and J genes are TRBV4-2 and TRBJ1-2, with D possibly being TRBD1 (5 bases). The CDR3 loop spans 16 amino acids. Trimming removed 0 bases at V and 5 bases at J, with 16 bases between. Per the germline V gene, CDR1 is LGHNA and CDR2 is YNFKEQ. The CDR3 here is CASSQDLSRGEYGYTF. The CDR3 region has the DNA TGTGCCAGCAGCCAAGATCTCTCCAGAGGGGAGTATGGCTACACCTTC.

This clonotype was seen a few times. V usage is TRBV9 and J usage is TRBJ2-1; D possibly corresponds to TRBD1 (5 bases). In germline, CDR1 is SGDLS, CDR2 YYNGEE. The CDR3 length is 14 residues. Trimming took off 2 bases at V and 4 bases at J, with 10 bases between the two ends. CDR3 loop: CASSVRDRYNEQFF. The CDR3 region has the DNA TGTGCCAGCAGCGTCAGGGATAGGTACAATGAGCAGTTCTTC.

The chain carries TRBV24-1 and TRBJ2-1, with 8 bases aligning to TRBD2. V trimming: 4 bases; J trimming: 3 bases; junction bases outside the gene matches: 7. From germline, CDR1 is KGHDR and CDR2 SFDVKD. The CDR3 has 16 residues. In DNA, the CDR3 is TGTGCCACCAGTGACCCAGCCGCGGGAGGCTACAATGAGCAGTTCTTC. It specifies CATSDPAAGGYNEQFF.

The J gene is TRBJ2-1, the V gene TRBV10-3, with TRBD2 identical over 8 bases. Germline CDR1 reads ENHRY; CDR2 reads SYGVKD. CDR3 length equals 15 residues. V shed 2 bases, J shed 4 bases, and the junction held 4 bases outside the gene matches. CDR3 nucleotide sequence: TGTGCCATCAGTGAGACTAGCGGCGAATACAATGAGCAGTTCTTC. Translated: CAISETSGEYNEQFF.

This clonotype was counted once. This chain connects TRBV6-5 to TRBJ1-2; a weak D match, TRBD1 (6 bases). V lost 6 bases and J lost 6, with 20 bases in between. The germline CDR1 and CDR2 sequences are MNHEY and SVGAGI. The CDR3 is made up of 15 amino acids. As DNA, the CDR3 is TGTGCCAGCAGACCACAGGGTCCTCTAGGTCATGGCTACACCTTC. It is translated as CASRPQGPLGHGYTF.

The V gene is TRBV20-1, the J gene TRBJ2-4; the match to TRBD2 covers 14 bases. Matching the DNA end better, TRBJ2-7 makes the J call doubtful. In germline, CDR1 is DFQATT, CDR2 SNEGSKA (reference sequence). The CDR3 runs to 15 residues. As DNA, the CDR3 is TGCAGTGCTAGTCCTGGGACTAGCGGGAGCTACGAGCAGTACTTC. The encoded protein is CSASPGTSGSYEQYF.

The rearrangement joins TRBV20-1 to TRBJ2-3, with 11 bases matching TRBD2. Germline values: CDR1 DFQATT, CDR2 SNEGSKA (reference sequence). This CDR3 has 17 amino acids. V lost 3 bases and J lost 0; bases outside the gene matches: 8. The CDR3 bases are TGCAGTGCTAGGCTAGCGGGAGGCAGAGGTAGCACAGATACGCAGTATTTT. Translation: CSARLAGGRGSTDTQYF.

The rearrangement joins TRBV6-1 to TRBJ1-5; possibly TRBD1 for D (5 bases). CDR1 is MNHNS, CDR2 SASEGT, per germline. V was cut by 6 bases and J by 4 bases, with 16 bases left in between. The CDR3 spans 15 residues. For the CDR3, the DNA is TGTGCCAGCAGAGACTCAGGGCCAGGGAATCAGCCCCAGCATTTT. This translates into CASRDSGPGNQPQHF.